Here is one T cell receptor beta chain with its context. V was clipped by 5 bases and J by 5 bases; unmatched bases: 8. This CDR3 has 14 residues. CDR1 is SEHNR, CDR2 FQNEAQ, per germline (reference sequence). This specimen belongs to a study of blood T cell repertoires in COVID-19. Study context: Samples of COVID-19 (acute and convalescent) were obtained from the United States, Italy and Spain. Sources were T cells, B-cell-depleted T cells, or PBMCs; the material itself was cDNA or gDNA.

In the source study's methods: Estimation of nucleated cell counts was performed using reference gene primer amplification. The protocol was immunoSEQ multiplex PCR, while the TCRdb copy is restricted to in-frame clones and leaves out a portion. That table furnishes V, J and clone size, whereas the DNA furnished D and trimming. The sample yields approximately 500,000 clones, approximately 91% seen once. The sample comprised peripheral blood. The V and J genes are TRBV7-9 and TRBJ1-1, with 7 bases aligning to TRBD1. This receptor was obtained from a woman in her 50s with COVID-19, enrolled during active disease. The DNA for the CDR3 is TGTGCCAGCAGCCGAACCGTACAGGGGACTGAAGCTTTCTTT. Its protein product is CASSRTVQGTEAFF.